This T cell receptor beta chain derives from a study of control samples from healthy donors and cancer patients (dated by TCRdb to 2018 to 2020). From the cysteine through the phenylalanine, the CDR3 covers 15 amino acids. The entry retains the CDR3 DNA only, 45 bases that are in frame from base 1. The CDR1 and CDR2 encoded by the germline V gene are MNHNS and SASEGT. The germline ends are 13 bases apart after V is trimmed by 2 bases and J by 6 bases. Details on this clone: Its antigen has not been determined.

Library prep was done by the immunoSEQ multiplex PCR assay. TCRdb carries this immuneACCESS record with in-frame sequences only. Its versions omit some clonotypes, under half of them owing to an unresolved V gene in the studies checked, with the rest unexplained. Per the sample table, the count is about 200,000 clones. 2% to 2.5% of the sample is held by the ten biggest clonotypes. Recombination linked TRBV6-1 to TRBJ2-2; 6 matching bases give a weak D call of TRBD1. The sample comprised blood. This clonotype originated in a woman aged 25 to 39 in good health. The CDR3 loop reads CASSESWGLAGELFF. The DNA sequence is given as TGTGCCAGCAGTGAATCTTGGGGGCTGGCCGGGGAGCTGTTTTTT.